One and the same sample provided the 12 T cell receptor beta chains below, sequenced in a study of blood T cell repertoires in COVID-19. Using immunoSEQ multiplex PCR, the repertoire was profiled, and TCRdb retains in-frame clones only, with some absent. The sample includes under 250,000 clones, roughly four fifths of them seen just once. Sequencing used peripheral blood. The source is a woman aged 35 to 49 with acute or convalescent COVID-19.

This clone has more than one count but fewer than ten. The rearrangement joins TRBV13 to TRBJ2-3; 11 bases fit TRBD2. The V segment lost 5 bases and the J segment 2 bases; nucleotides outside the gene matches: 6. The CDR3 consists of 16 residues. Germline loops: CDR1 PRHDT, CDR2 FYEKMQ (reference sequence). The CDR3 is CASSPRTSGYTDTQYF. For the CDR3, the DNA is TGTGCCAGCAGCCCTCGGACTAGCGGGTACACAGATACGCAGTATTTT.

CDR3 sequence (DNA): TGTGCCTGGAGTGTTAAGGGAGTTGCTGGAAACACCATATATTTT. Protein: CAWSVKGVAGNTIYF. The rearrangement joins TRBV30 to TRBJ1-3; D is ambiguous. The CDR3 spans 15 residues. Germline V gene lookup returns CDR1 GTSNPN and CDR2 SVGIG (reference sequence). V lost 0 bases, J lost 2 bases, and 11 bases lay in between.

The gene calls are TRBV7-3 and TRBJ2-3, with 8 bases identical to TRBD2. Germline CDR1 SGHTA, CDR2 FQGTGA. The CDR3 runs to 14 residues. The V and J ends lost 5 bases and 4 bases, in that order; junction bases with no gene match: 5. The DNA of the CDR3 is TGTGCCAGCAGCGGAAGCGGGGGTCCAGATACGCAGTATTTT. Translating gives CASSGSGGPDTQYF. The full variable domain, its missing parts supplied by reference TRBV7-3 and TRBJ2-3, is GAGVSQTPSNKVTEKGKYVELRCDPISGHTALYWYRQSLGQGPEFLIYFQGTGAADDSGLPNDRFFAVRPEGSVSTLKIQRTERGDSAVYLCASSGSGGPDTQYFGPGTRLTVL.

The V call is TRBV11-2, the J call TRBJ2-7, with TRBD2 identical over 10 bases. Trimming removed 3 bases from V and 3 bases from J; junction bases left unmatched: 14. Germline V CDR1 and CDR2: SGHAT, FQNNGV. The CDR3 loop spans 18 amino acids. The CDR3 region has the DNA TGTGCCAGCAGCTTGGACCGTCGACTAGCGGGTCAGAACTACGAGCAGTACTTC. Protein product: CASSLDRRLAGQNYEQYF.

This clone came up once. The chain uses TRBV2 and TRBJ2-4; possible D gene TRBD1, 6 bases. CDR1 is SNHLY and CDR2 is FYNNEI in the germline V gene. The V end was cut by 6 bases, the J end by 2 bases, with 8 bases between. The CDR3 totals 13 residues. In DNA form, the CDR3 reads TGTGCCAGCAGGGGGGCTACCAAAAACATTCAGTACTTC. Protein product: CASRGATKNIQYF.

The V gene is TRBV29-1, the J gene TRBJ1-2, with no clear D. V was shortened by 3 bases and J by 2 bases, with 13 bases between the two germline ends. Germline loops: CDR1 SQVTM, CDR2 ANQGSEA. The CDR3 contains 14 residues. CDR3 sequence (DNA): TGCAGCGTTGATTCTGGCCTTAACAACTATGGCTACACCTTC. Its translation is CSVDSGLNNYGYTF. Based on the CDR3 plus reference TRBV29-1 and TRBJ1-2, the full variable domain is SAVISQKPSRDICQRGTSLTIQCQVDSQVTMMFWYRQQPGQSLTLIATANQGSEATYESGFVIDKFPISRPNLTFSTLTVSNMSPEDSSIYLCSVDSGLNNYGYTFGSGTRLTVV.

V is TRBV2 and J is TRBJ2-7, with TRBD2 as a possible D gene (6 bases). V was pared by 6 bases and J by 4 bases, with 19 bases between. The CDR3 is 15 amino acids. Germline CDR1 reads SNHLY; CDR2 reads FYNNEI. The CDR3 DNA is TGTGCCAGCAGGGGTGGGCCGCAGGAGGGGTACGAGCAGTACTTC. This encodes CASRGGPQEGYEQYF.

The CDR3 DNA sequence: TGCGCCAGCAGCTTGGCTTGGGGGGACTCTGGAAACACCATATATTTT. This codes for CASSLAWGDSGNTIYF. V usage is TRBV5-1 and J usage is TRBJ1-3; D might be TRBD1 (5 bases). CDR3 length: 16 amino acids. Germline loops: CDR1 SGHRS, CDR2 YFSETQ. V lost 0 bases and J lost 0, with 10 bases in between.

The chain uses TRBV19 and TRBJ2-2; TRBD2 agrees at 13 bases. This CDR3 has 16 residues. After removal of 8 bases from V and 6 bases from J, the junction contained 9 bases not matched to a gene. CDR1 is LNHDA and CDR2 is SQIVND in the germline V gene (reference sequence). CDR3 sequence reads: CASWTSGSLMAGELFF. The CDR3 DNA is TGTGCCAGTTGGACTAGCGGGAGTCTAATGGCCGGGGAGCTGTTTTTT.

The CDR3 sequence: CASSQEGTSGTYEQYF. In nucleotides, the CDR3 is TGCGCCAGCAGCCAAGAGGGGACTAGCGGAACCTACGAGCAGTACTTC. This chain links TRBV4-3 with TRBJ2-7; TRBD2 matches at 11 bases. The CDR3 has 16 amino acids. The V segment lost 0 bases and the J segment 2 bases; nucleotides outside the gene matches: 3. CDR1 is LGHNA and CDR2 is YSLEER in the germline V gene.

The rearrangement links TRBV3-1 (or the pseudogene TRBV3-2) to TRBJ1-3; the D gene is possibly TRBD1 (5 bases). The length of the CDR3 is 15 residues. Trimming stripped 4 bases from V and 2 bases from J, with 12 bases between. Germline CDR1 is LGHDT and CDR2 is YNNKEL (reference sequence). This CDR3 reads CASSLPGLTGNTIYF. The CDR3 DNA is TGTGCCAGCAGCCTCCCGGGACTGACTGGAAACACCATATATTTT.

The chain combines TRBV29-1 with TRBJ1-5; D gene unclear. The length of the CDR3 is 11 residues. Per the germline V gene, CDR1 is SQVTM and CDR2 is ANQGSEA. Trimming left V 4 bases short and J 4 bases short, with 5 bases between. The CDR3 spells CSVGGNQPQHF. CDR3 DNA: TGCAGCGTTGGAGGGAATCAGCCCCAGCATTTT. The entire variable domain, with the rest obtained from reference TRBV29-1 and TRBJ1-5, is as follows: SAVISQKPSRDICQRGTSLTIQCQVDSQVTMMFWYRQQPGQSLTLIATANQGSEATYESGFVIDKFPISRPNLTFSTLTVSNMSPEDSSIYLCSVGGNQPQHFGDGTRLSIL.